The rows below give T cell receptor beta chains drawn from one sample of a study of T-cell memory formation after mild COVID-19. From the 5' RACE reads, TCRdb called clonotypes with MiXCR, one entry per CDR3 protein. The sample lists 150,000 to 200,000 distinct CDR3 sequences, 11% occurring once. Sequencing was done on a sample of PBMCs or a T cell subset sorted from them (not recorded which). These receptors all come from a man younger than 30 who had mild COVID-19 (a few samples of this study predate the infection). Cell type and time point are not known. Both conserved end residues are part of each CDR3. Each record gives: V gene, clone size, D gene, J gene, CDR3 DNA, CDR3 protein. A D gene is named only where the DNA matches it firmly. Only part of the rows carry a size: once, few, many, or a class if the clone is expanded.

TRBV7-2	.	.	TRBJ2-3	TGTGCCAGCAGCTTGGGCGGGGGCAATAGAGATACGCAGTATTTT	CASSLGGGNRDTQYF
TRBV27	.	.	TRBJ1-6	TGTGCCAGCAGCCGACGGCACTTGAATTCACCCCTCCACTTT	CASSRRHLNSPLHF
TRBV11-2	many	.	TRBJ2-3	TGTGCCAGCAGCTTAAGTCACACAGATACGCAGTATTTT	CASSLSHTDTQYF
TRBV28	.	TRBD1	TRBJ1-2	TGTGCCAGCAGTTTAATGGGACAGGGGGCTTCTAACTATGGCTACACCTTC	CASSLMGQGASNYGYTF
TRBV7-2	few	.	TRBJ1-1	TGTGCCAGCAGCTTTGGGAGGGAGAACACTGAAGCTTTCTTT	CASSFGRENTEAFF
TRBV10-3	.	.	TRBJ1-1	TGTGCCATCAGTGAAATTAACACTGAAGCTTTCTTT	CAISEINTEAFF
TRBV20-1	few	.	TRBJ2-5	TGCAGTGCGTATCCAAGGGGTCAAGAGACCCAGTACTTC	CSAYPRGQETQYF
TRBV7-9	many	.	TRBJ1-1	TGTGCCAGCAGCTTAACAATGAACACTGAAGCTTTCTTT	CASSLTMNTEAFF
TRBV5-5	few	.	TRBJ2-1	TGTGCCAGCAGCTCTCAGTCTCCTTACAATGAGCAGTTCTTC	CASSSQSPYNEQFF
TRBV24-1	.	.	TRBJ2-3	TGTGCCACCAGTGAAGGTCAGGGTCGTTATACGCAGTATTTT	CATSEGQGRYTQYF
TRBV4-3	few	.	TRBJ1-1	TGCGCCAGCAGCCAAGACAGGTTCGCTGAAGCTTTCTTT	CASSQDRFAEAFF
TRBV12-3/TRBV12-4	.	TRBD1	TRBJ1-5	TGTGCCAGCAGGACAGGGGTTAGCAATCAGCCCCAGCATTTT	CASRTGVSNQPQHF
TRBV12-3/TRBV12-4	few	TRBD1	TRBJ2-7	TGTGCCAGCAGCCATAACACCGGACAGGGCGGATCCTACGAGCAGTACTTC	CASSHNTGQGGSYEQYF
TRBV5-6	few	.	TRBJ2-2	TGTGCCAGCAGCTTTTATAGCGGGGAGCTGTTTTTT	CASSFYSGELFF
TRBV7-9	.	TRBD2	TRBJ2-1	TGTGCCAGCAGCGCCCCTTTGGGGAGGGGAAACAATGAGCAGTTCTTC	CASSAPLGRGNNEQFF
TRBV10-1	few	.	TRBJ2-1	TGCGCCAGCAGTGCACAGGGTAGTGAGCAGTTCTTC	CASSAQGSEQFF
TRBV5-6	few	TRBD1	TRBJ1-5	TGTGCCAGCAGCTTGGGGGCAGAGGGACAGGGGAATCAGCCCCAGCATTTT	CASSLGAEGQGNQPQHF
TRBV5-1	few	TRBD1	TRBJ2-7	TGCGCCAGCGGGTCGACAGGGGCCTACGAGCAGTACTTC	CASGSTGAYEQYF
TRBV7-8	.	TRBD2	TRBJ2-1	TGTGCCACCATTTTACGACTAGCGGCTCGCAATGAGCAGTTCTTC	CATILRLAARNEQFF
TRBV5-1	.	.	TRBJ2-5	TGCGCCAGCAGCTCCACCAGGGACCAAGAGACCCAGTACTTC	CASSSTRDQETQYF
TRBV7-3	few	.	TRBJ1-6	TGTGCCAGCAGCTCTGACGGGTATAATTCACCCCTCCACTTT	CASSSDGYNSPLHF
TRBV6-6	.	.	TRBJ2-1	TGTGCCAGCAGTCCCGCTGACAATGAGCAGTTCTTC	CASSPADNEQFF
TRBV5-5	many	.	TRBJ2-5	TGTGCCAGCAGCTTTTTTCTCCTTGGGGGGAAAGAGACCCAGTACTTC	CASSFFLLGGKETQYF
TRBV2	few	.	TRBJ1-5	TGTGCCAGCAGTGTCTGGGGACATCAGCCCCAGCATTTT	CASSVWGHQPQHF
TRBV6-2/TRBV6-3	few	.	TRBJ2-5	TGTGCCAGCACTGGGCGGCAAGAGACCCAGTACTTC	CASTGRQETQYF
TRBV12-3/TRBV12-4	.	TRBD2	TRBJ2-3	TGTGCCAGCAGATTAGCGGGGGGGCGGACAGATACGCAGTATTTT	CASRLAGGRTDTQYF
TRBV5-1	few	TRBD2	TRBJ2-5	TGCGCCAGCAGCGTAGTGGGGACTAGCGGGGTTGAGACCCAGTACTTC	CASSVVGTSGVETQYF
TRBV7-3	few	.	TRBJ2-2	TGTGCCAGCAGCCCCGGGACTGGACTACCCTCGAACACCGGGGAGCTGTTTTTT	CASSPGTGLPSNTGELFF
TRBV5-5	.	.	TRBJ2-1	TGTGCCAGCAGCCTGCAATGGGGGAGCAGTTTCTTC	CASSLQWGSSFF
TRBV6-2/TRBV6-3	.	.	TRBJ2-5	TGTGCCAGCAGTCTGGACAGCTGGGCATCGGAGACCCAGTACTTC	CASSLDSWASETQYF
TRBV12-3/TRBV12-4	few	.	TRBJ1-2	TGTGCCAGCAGTCCATCCGGGGGGTTGGGCTACACCTTC	CASSPSGGLGYTF
TRBV7-2	.	TRBD1	TRBJ2-1	TGTGCCAGCAGCAACCCTGGGACAGGGGCGTACAATGAGCAGTTCTTC	CASSNPGTGAYNEQFF
TRBV12-3/TRBV12-4	.	.	TRBJ1-3	TGTGCCAGCAGTTTTACGGCTGGAAACACCATATATTTT	CASSFTAGNTIYF
TRBV12-3/TRBV12-4	once	.	TRBJ1-1	TGTGCCAGCAGTTTGCAGGACTTTCCACTTGGAGCTTTCTTT	CASSLQDFPLGAFF
TRBV20-1	few	.	TRBJ1-5	TGCAGTGCTAGCTCACAGGTCAATCAGCCCCAGCATTTT	CSASSQVNQPQHF
TRBV7-2	few	TRBD2	TRBJ2-5	TGTGCCAGCAGCTTATGGGCTAGCGGGGGGGCCTCAGAGACCCAGTACTTC	CASSLWASGGASETQYF
TRBV29-1	once	TRBD1	TRBJ2-7	TGCAGCGTTAACCGGGACAGGGTGGGCGAGCAGTACTTC	CSVNRDRVGEQYF
TRBV4-2	.	.	TRBJ1-2	TGTGCCAGCAGCCAAGAGCACCTGGGGTATGGTGGCTACACCTTC	CASSQEHLGYGGYTF
TRBV5-1	many	.	TRBJ1-1	TGCGCCAGCAGCTTGGGGGGACAGAACACTGAAGCTTTCTTT	CASSLGGQNTEAFF
TRBV5-1	many	TRBD1	TRBJ2-3	TGCGCCAGCAGCCTATGGGACAGCGAGGCAGATACGCAGTATTTT	CASSLWDSEADTQYF
TRBV7-3	.	.	TRBJ2-7	TGTGCCAGCAGCTACGGACCGATCTACGAGCAGTACTTC	CASSYGPIYEQYF
TRBV5-1	many	TRBD1	TRBJ1-1	TGCGCCAGCAGCTTCTACAGGGGTCCACTGATGAACACTGAAGCTTTCTTT	CASSFYRGPLMNTEAFF
TRBV7-9	.	TRBD1	TRBJ1-1	TGTGCCAGCAGCCGATCGACAGGGCAGGACGGCACTGAAGCTTTCTTT	CASSRSTGQDGTEAFF
TRBV7-2	.	.	TRBJ2-2	TGTGCCAGCAGCTTTCCTCCCGGGGGGCTGAACACCGGGGAGCTGTTTTTT	CASSFPPGGLNTGELFF
TRBV5-1	few	TRBD2	TRBJ2-1	TGCGCCAGCAGCTCCCACGGGGGGACCTACAATGAGCAGTTCTTC	CASSSHGGTYNEQFF
TRBV3-1	.	TRBD2	TRBJ2-3	TGTGCCAGCAGCCCGGGACTAGCGGGGGTCACAGATACGCAGTATTTT	CASSPGLAGVTDTQYF
TRBV11-2	many	.	TRBJ2-1	TGTGCCAGCAGCTTAAGGGGCGTCCGGGGGCAAGTCTACAATGAGCAGTTCTTC	CASSLRGVRGQVYNEQFF
TRBV7-2	few	.	TRBJ2-2	TGTGCCAGCAGGGGTTTGGGGTTCACCGGGGAGCTGTTTTTT	CASRGLGFTGELFF
TRBV9	few	.	TRBJ2-7	TGTGCCAGCAGCGTAGCCCCCGACAACTACGAGCAGTACTTC	CASSVAPDNYEQYF
TRBV7-2	few	TRBD1	TRBJ2-1	TGTGCCAGCAGCTTTGAGGGGGCCGGGAAGAGTGAGCAGTTCTTC	CASSFEGAGKSEQFF